These T cell receptor beta chains were read from a single sample in a study of brain T cells in children with intractable seizures. Assay: immunoSEQ multiplex PCR; the TCRdb copy retains only in-frame clones and omits some. The sample lists about 340,000 clones, over 90% occurring once. The starting material was peripheral blood, obtained approximately 5 months after surgery. These receptors were obtained from a boy younger than two with tuberous sclerosis and intractable seizures. Both conserved end residues are part of each CDR3. A D gene is named only where the DNA matches it firmly. Part of the rows lack a size; the others show once, few, many or a class for expanded clones.

v_call	d_call	clone_size	j_call	cdr3_nt	cdr3_aa
TRBV7-2	TRBD2	once	TRBJ2-2	TGTGCCAGCAGAAGCGGGGGGGCCGGGACCGGGGAGCTGTTTTTT	CASRSGGAGTGELFF
TRBV28	TRBD1	-	TRBJ1-6	TGTGCCAGCAGACGAAGGACAGGGGGCGATAATTCACCCCTCCACTTT	CASRRRTGGDNSPLHF
TRBV30	TRBD1	-	TRBJ2-7	TGTGCCTGGGGACCGGGACAGGGGATCTACGAGCAGTACTTC	CAWGPGQGIYEQYF
TRBV18	-	-	TRBJ2-3	TGTGCCAGCTCACCGACTGGGGATACGCAGTATTTT	CASSPTGDTQYF
TRBV6-5	-	-	TRBJ1-2	TGTGCCAGCAGTTATCAGAGGGGCGCGCGCTATGGCTACACCTTC	CASSYQRGARYGYTF
TRBV6-5	-	-	TRBJ2-7	TGTGCCAGCAGTTACTATCGGGCAAACAACTACGAGCAGTACTTC	CASSYYRANNYEQYF
TRBV4-1	-	-	TRBJ1-2	TGCGCCAGCAGCCAAGAAAGGGTTATCCAGGGTTATGGCTACACCTTC	CASSQERVIQGYGYTF
TRBV7-9	-	-	TRBJ2-7	TGTGCCAGCAGCTTCGATGTCAACGAGCAGTACTTC	CASSFDVNEQYF
TRBV5-1	-	-	TRBJ1-2	TGCGCCAGCAGCTTCCTCGGGACCGCAAACTATGGCTACACCTTC	CASSFLGTANYGYTF
TRBV7-2	-	-	TRBJ2-7	TGTGCCAGCAGCTTAATTCTGGGACTGTACTCCTACGAGCAGTACTTC	CASSLILGLYSYEQYF
TRBV4-2	-	once	TRBJ2-1	TGTGCCAGCAGCCAGGAACCGGGACACTCCTACAATGAGCAGTTCTTC	CASSQEPGHSYNEQFF
TRBV19	TRBD1	-	TRBJ1-1	TGTGCCAGTAGTAGCCCTCGGGACAGGGGGCGTAACACTGAAGCTTTCTTT	CASSSPRDRGRNTEAFF
TRBV7-6	TRBD1	-	TRBJ1-2	TGTGCCAGCAGCTCCTACCCCCAGGACAGGGATACCGGCTACACCTTC	CASSSYPQDRDTGYTF
TRBV6-1	-	-	TRBJ1-2	TGTGCCAGCAGTGAAGCGCTTCAACAGGTGGGTAACTATGGCTACACCTTC	CASSEALQQVGNYGYTF
TRBV9	-	once	TRBJ1-2	TGTGCCAGCAGCGTAGACTCTAGGGGTGGCTACACCTTC	CASSVDSRGGYTF
TRBV4-2	-	-	TRBJ1-4	TGTGCCAGCAGCCAGGAAGACGGATCCCTTAATGAAAAACTGTTTTTT	CASSQEDGSLNEKLFF
TRBV6-6	-	-	TRBJ2-7	TGTGCCAGCAGTTACTCGTGGGACTACGAGCAGTACTTC	CASSYSWDYEQYF
TRBV7-8	-	-	TRBJ1-5	TGTGCCAGCAGCTCTCGTGGGGGCAGGAATAGCAATCAGCCCCAGCATTTT	CASSSRGGRNSNQPQHF
TRBV6-5	-	-	TRBJ2-3	TGTGCCAGCAGTCTACTGAACACAGATACGCAGTATTTT	CASSLLNTDTQYF
TRBV6-5	-	-	TRBJ2-5	TGTGCCAGCAGCCGCCCGGACGGGCGGACCCAGTACTTC	CASSRPDGRTQYF
TRBV9	TRBD2	once	TRBJ2-1	TGTGCCAGCGCCAGCGGGAGATTATACAATGAGCAGTTCTTC	CASASGRLYNEQFF
TRBV7-9	-	-	TRBJ1-2	TGTGCCAGCAGCTTAACTACAGGGACGGACACCTTC	CASSLTTGTDTF
TRBV19	-	-	TRBJ1-1	TGTGCCAGTACGGTTAGAATGATGTTCTCTGAAGCTTTCTTT	CASTVRMMFSEAFF
TRBV3-1/TRBV3-2	-	-	TRBJ1-1	TGTGCCAGCAGACTACAGGTGAACACTGAAGCTTTCTTT	CASRLQVNTEAFF
TRBV4-1	TRBD1	-	TRBJ1-5	TGCGCCAGCAGCCAAGAGACAGGGCGCAATCAGCCCCAGCATTTT	CASSQETGRNQPQHF
TRBV7-9	-	-	TRBJ1-2	TGTGCCAGCAGTCGACGAGGGGGGGTTGTTCCTGGCTACACCTTC	CASSRRGGVVPGYTF
TRBV13	TRBD2	-	TRBJ2-5	TGTGCCAGCAGCGGGGGGACTAGCCAAGAGACCCAGTACTTC	CASSGGTSQETQYF
TRBV10-3	TRBD2	-	TRBJ2-1	TGTGCCATCAGTAGCAGCGGGGGGCACTCCTACAATGAGCAGTTCTTC	CAISSSGGHSYNEQFF
TRBV27	TRBD2	-	TRBJ2-3	TGTGCCAGCACCCTGACTAGCGGGGGGGCCCATGATACGCAGTATTTT	CASTLTSGGAHDTQYF
TRBV5-1	TRBD1	-	TRBJ1-1	TGCGCCAGCAGCCCGACAGGGTTTGGTGAAGCTTTCTTT	CASSPTGFGEAFF
TRBV12-3/TRBV12-4	-	-	TRBJ2-2	TGTGCCAGCAGTTACACGAACACCGGGGAGCTGTTTTTT	CASSYTNTGELFF
TRBV29-1	-	-	TRBJ2-7	TGCAGCGTTGAAGAGGGAGAGGGCTACGAGCAGTACTTC	CSVEEGEGYEQYF
TRBV25-1	TRBD1	-	TRBJ1-3	TGTGCCAGCAGTGGACAGGGTTGGAACACCATATATTTT	CASSGQGWNTIYF
TRBV10-3	-	-	TRBJ2-7	TGTGCCATCAGCTCCCGGGACCGTGGGGGCTACGAGCAGTACTTC	CAISSRDRGGYEQYF
TRBV27	TRBD2	-	TRBJ2-1	TGTGCCAGCAGAAAAACCATCGGCGGGACTAGCGCGCGTACCTACAATGAGCAGTTCTTC	CASRKTIGGTSARTYNEQFF
TRBV7-2	-	once	TRBJ1-1	TGTGCCAGCAGCTTGGTGAACACTGAAGCTTTCTTT	CASSLVNTEAFF
TRBV11-3	-	-	TRBJ2-2	TGTGCCAGCAGCTTAGTGACAGGAATGAACACCGGGGAGCTGTTTTTT	CASSLVTGMNTGELFF
TRBV27	-	-	TRBJ1-1	TGTGCCAGCAGTCCGGACACAGAGAACACTGAAGCTTTCTTT	CASSPDTENTEAFF
TRBV4-1	TRBD2	-	TRBJ2-7	TGCGCCAGCAGAGTAGAGGTAGCGGGGGGCCCCTACGAGCAGTACTTC	CASRVEVAGGPYEQYF
TRBV4-1	-	-	TRBJ1-6	TGCGCCAGCAGCCTGATTGGGGTATCACCCCTCCACTTT	CASSLIGVSPLHF
TRBV2	TRBD2	-	TRBJ2-2	TGTGCCAGCAGTGAATATTTATCGGGGGCTAGCGGGAGGGCCCGGTTGGCCGGGGAGCTGTTTTTT	CASSEYLSGASGRARLAGELFF
TRBV29-1	-	-	TRBJ1-2	TGCAGCGTTGAAGATCGGACAGTGTATGGCTACACCTTC	CSVEDRTVYGYTF
TRBV6-5	-	-	TRBJ2-7	TGTGCCAGCACCCCCGGGACTCACGAGCAGTACTTC	CASTPGTHEQYF
TRBV3-1/TRBV3-2	TRBD1	few	TRBJ1-5	TGTGCCAGCAGCCCGACAGGGGGGGAGGATCAGCCCCAGCATTTT	CASSPTGGEDQPQHF
TRBV4-1	-	-	TRBJ1-2	TGCGCCAGCAGCCAAGTGGGTGTCAAGAGCTACACCTTC	CASSQVGVKSYTF
TRBV6-5	-	-	TRBJ2-5	TGTGCCAGCAGTTTGGGCAGGGCCCAAGAGACCCAGTACTTC	CASSLGRAQETQYF
TRBV19	-	once	TRBJ1-5	TGTGCCAGTAGTCGCGATCGGGGGAGCAATCAACCCCAGCATTTT	CASSRDRGSNQPQHF
TRBV28	TRBD1	-	TRBJ1-2	TGTGCCAGCAGCCGACAGGGGGCTGTCGCTGGCTACACCTTC	CASSRQGAVAGYTF
TRBV4-1	-	-	TRBJ2-2	TGCGCCAGCAGCCCCCGTGGGGGTGAAATAACCGGGGAGCTGTTTTTT	CASSPRGGEITGELFF
TRBV27	-	once	TRBJ2-7	TGTGCCAGCAGTTCCCGGGCAGGCTACGAGCAGTACTTC	CASSSRAGYEQYF
TRBV2	-	-	TRBJ2-5	TGTGCCAGCAGTAGATGGTCGGGACCCCAAAACCCAGGGACCCAGTACTTC	CASSRWSGPQNPGTQYF
TRBV27	TRBD1	-	TRBJ2-4	TGTGCCACCAAAGGACAGGGCATTCAGTACTTC	CATKGQGIQYF
TRBV7-9	TRBD2	-	TRBJ2-1	TGTGCCAGCAGCCCGACTAGCGGGAGTGATGAGCAGTTCTTC	CASSPTSGSDEQFF
TRBV11-2	-	-	TRBJ1-3	TGTGCCAGCAGCTGGACGACAGGACGAGACTCTGGAAACACCATATATTTT	CASSWTTGRDSGNTIYF
TRBV4-1	TRBD1	-	TRBJ1-2	TGCGCCAGCCTTGGGACAGCTGGCTACACCTTC	CASLGTAGYTF
TRBV9	-	-	TRBJ2-2	TGTGCCAGCAGCGTAGGAGACCTCATGGCCGGGGAGCTGTTTTTT	CASSVGDLMAGELFF
TRBV6-4	-	-	TRBJ1-1	TGTGCCAGCAGTGACTGGGCAGGAGGTGAAGCTTTCTTT	CASSDWAGGEAFF
TRBV10-2	-	-	TRBJ2-3	TGCGCCAGCAGTGAGGGCATCCGCACAGATACGCAGTATTTT	CASSEGIRTDTQYF
TRBV10-3	TRBD2	-	TRBJ2-1	TGTGCCATCAGTGGAGGGACTAGCGGGAAGAGAGTGAATGAGCAGTTCTTC	CAISGGTSGKRVNEQFF
TRBV6-6	TRBD1	-	TRBJ2-1	TGTGCCAGCTGGGGACAGGTCGACAATGAGCAGTTCTTC	CASWGQVDNEQFF